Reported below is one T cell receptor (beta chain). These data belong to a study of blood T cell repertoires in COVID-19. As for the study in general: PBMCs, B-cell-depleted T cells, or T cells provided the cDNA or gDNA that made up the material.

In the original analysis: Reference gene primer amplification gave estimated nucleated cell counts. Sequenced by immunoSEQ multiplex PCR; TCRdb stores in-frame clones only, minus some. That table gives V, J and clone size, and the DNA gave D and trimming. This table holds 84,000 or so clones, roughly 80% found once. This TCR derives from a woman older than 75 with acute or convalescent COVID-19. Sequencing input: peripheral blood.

In DNA, the CDR3 is TGTGCCTGGAGTGTGACTAGCGGGAGTGGCGAGCAGTACTTC. It specifies CAWSVTSGSGEQYF. The chain joins TRBV30 to TRBJ2-7; 12 nucleotides align to TRBD2. The trim removed 0 bases at V and 6 bases at J, leaving 3 bases unmatched. The CDR3 totals 14 residues. CDR1 and CDR2 (germline): GTSNPN, SVGIG (reference sequence).